Listed below are T cell receptor beta chains from one sample, sequenced in a study of cytomegalovirus exposure and HLA in healthy donors. Assay used: immunoSEQ multiplex PCR; TCRdb lists only in-frame clones, some missing. This table has 110,000 to 150,000 clones, 78% appearing once. What was sequenced was PBMCs. The source is a male donor in good health and CMV-seronegative. The CDR3 runs from the conserved cysteine through the conserved F or W. The D gene is left open where the match is weak. Clone size appears in some rows only: once, few, many, or a class for an expanded clone.

>NA|NA|TRBJ2-1|TRBV2
TGTGCCAGCAGTGAAGGGTTGGCAGCGAATCACTACAATGAGCAGTTCTTC
CASSEGLAANHYNEQFF
>NA|NA|TRBJ2-5|TRBV19
TGTGCCAGTAGTATAGACCCCTCCCAAGAGACCCAGTACTTC
CASSIDPSQETQYF
>NA|NA|TRBJ2-3|TRBV14
TGTGCCAGCAGCCAAGATCTCCGGGCAGATACGCAGTATTTT
CASSQDLRADTQYF
>NA|NA|TRBJ2-7|TRBV18
TGTGCCAGCTCACAGGCGGAAGAATACGAGCAGTACTTC
CASSQAEEYEQYF
>TRBD2|NA|TRBJ2-1|TRBV11-1
TGTGCCAGCAGCTTACGGGGGGATAATGAGCAGTTCTTC
CASSLRGDNEQFF
>NA|NA|TRBJ1-2|TRBV18
TGTGCCAGCTCACCAACGACAGGCCCCGGAGTGGGCTACCCCTTC
CASSPTTGPGVGYPF
>TRBD1|NA|TRBJ1-3|TRBV6-1
TGTGCCAGCAGTGGGCCGACAGGGGGCGTGAGAAACACCATATATTTT
CASSGPTGGVRNTIYF
>NA|NA|TRBJ2-1|TRBV21-1
TGTGCCAGCAGCAAAGATGCTAGCAGATCCTACAATGAGCAGTTCTTC
CASSKDASRSYNEQFF
>TRBD1|NA|TRBJ2-7|TRBV5-1
TGCGCCAGCAGCTTGGGCCCGGGACAGCTGTACGAGCAGTACTTC
CASSLGPGQLYEQYF
>NA|NA|TRBJ1-1|TRBV6-5
TGTGCCAGCAGTAGGGGTTCCACTGAAGCTTTCTTT
CASSRGSTEAFF
>TRBD1|NA|TRBJ2-7|TRBV11-3
TGTGCCAGCAGCTCCTCCGGGACAGGGTCGGGGGAGCAGTACTTC
CASSSSGTGSGEQYF
>TRBD2|NA|TRBJ2-7|TRBV9
TGTGCCAGCAGCACCGTAGCGGGGGGGCGTGAGCAGTACTTC
CASSTVAGGREQYF
>NA|NA|TRBJ2-1|TRBV5-6
TGTGCCAGCAGCTTGAATTCACAGGGAACCTACAATGAGCAGTTCTTC
CASSLNSQGTYNEQFF
>NA|NA|TRBJ2-1|TRBV7-9
TGTGCCAGCAGCTTAGCGGCAGGGATCTACAATGAGCAGTTCTTC
CASSLAAGIYNEQFF
>NA|NA|TRBJ2-2|TRBV6-5
TGTGCCAGCAGTTACTCGGCGGCTTGGAGCGGGGAGCTGTTTTTT
CASSYSAAWSGELFF
>NA|NA|TRBJ2-3|TRBV30
TGTGCCTGGAGTGCCCTACTAGCATCAGGAGATACGCAGTATTTT
CAWSALLASGDTQYF
>NA|once|TRBJ2-3|TRBV9
TGTGCCAGCAGCTTAGGCGCTAGCGCTACTAGCACAGATACGCAGTATTTT
CASSLGASATSTDTQYF
>TRBD1|NA|TRBJ1-1|TRBV5-1
TGCGCCAGCAGCTCAAGGACAGGGCCGGGCATGAACACTGAAGCTTTCTTT
CASSSRTGPGMNTEAFF
>NA|NA|TRBJ2-1|TRBV18
TGTGCCAGCTCACCACTGATACGGGGGGCCTCCTACAATGAGCAGTTCTTC
CASSPLIRGASYNEQFF
>TRBD1|NA|TRBJ2-5|TRBV29-1
TGCAGCGTTGGTGGAAGGGGGCCCCCGTTGGCCCAGTACTTC
CSVGGRGPPLAQYF